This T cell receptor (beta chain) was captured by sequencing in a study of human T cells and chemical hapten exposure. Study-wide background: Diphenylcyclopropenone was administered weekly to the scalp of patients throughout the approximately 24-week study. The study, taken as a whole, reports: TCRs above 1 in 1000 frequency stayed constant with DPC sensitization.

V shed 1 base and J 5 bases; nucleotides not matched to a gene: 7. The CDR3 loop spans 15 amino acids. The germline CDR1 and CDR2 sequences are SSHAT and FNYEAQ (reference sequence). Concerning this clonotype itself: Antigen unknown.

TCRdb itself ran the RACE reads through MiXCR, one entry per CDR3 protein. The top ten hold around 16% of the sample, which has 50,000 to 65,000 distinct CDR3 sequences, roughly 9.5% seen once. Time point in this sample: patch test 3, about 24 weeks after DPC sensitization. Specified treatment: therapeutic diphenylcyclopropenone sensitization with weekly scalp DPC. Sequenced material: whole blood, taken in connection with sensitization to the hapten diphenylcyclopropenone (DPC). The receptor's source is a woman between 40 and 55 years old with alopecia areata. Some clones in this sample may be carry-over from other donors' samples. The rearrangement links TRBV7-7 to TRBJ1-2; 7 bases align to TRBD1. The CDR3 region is CASSLVGGVLYGYTF. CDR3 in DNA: TGTGCCAGCAGCTTAGTAGGGGGCGTACTATATGGCTACACCTTC.